The following is a TCR beta chain sequence with its context. Its specificity is unknown. The sample comes from a study of cytomegalovirus exposure and HLA in healthy donors. Produced via immunoSEQ multiplex PCR; TCRdb's table is partial and in-frame only. The sample comprises 150,000 or so clones, around four fifths of which are singletons, and approximately 2.4% rests with the top ten. Germline lookup yields CDR1 SGDLS and CDR2 YYNGEE. This CDR3 comprises 15 residues. V lost 6 bases and J lost 5; bases outside the gene matches: 12. Study-level results: Rarity marked most TCR sequences, yet some public TCRs occurred in many donors. As confirmed in vitro, three CMV-associated chains were specific for CMV antigens. A later analysis found first-cohort TCR clusters tended to co-occur in the 90 to 150 validation repertoires. Among TCR beta chains, those listed as cytomegalovirus-associated numbered about 160.

The J gene is TRBJ2-3, the V gene TRBV9, with TRBD1 matching over 7 bases. This clonotype was obtained from a man younger than 45 in good health and CMV-seropositive. The sequenced sample was PBMCs. The chain's CDR3 is CASTPEGGPGDTQYF. CDR3 nucleotide sequence: TGTGCCAGCACTCCAGAAGGGGGCCCTGGAGATACGCAGTATTTT. The full variable domain, in which reference TRBV9 and TRBJ2-3 provide the parts outside the CDR3, is DSGVTQTPKHLITATGQRVTLRCSPRSGDLSVYWYQQSLDQGLQFLIQYYNGEERAKGNILERFSAQQFPDLHSELNLSSLELGDSALYFCASTPEGGPGDTQYFGPGTRLTVL.